Presented here are 31 T cell receptor beta chains from one specimen sequenced in a study of metastatic and nonmetastatic thyroid tumors. TCRdb re-analyzed the PCR reads through MiXCR. The table includes around 52,000 clones, just under 30% detected once. Before thyroid surgery, none of the patients had received any treatment. The sample taken for sequencing was blood. Receptors were obtained from a female donor with papillary thyroid cancer or a benign thyroid nodule (not recorded which). Some clones in this sample may be carry-over from other donors' samples.

The rearrangement uses TRBV6-2 or TRBV6-3 and TRBJ2-7; the D is unclear. CDR1 is MNHEY, CDR2 SVGEGT, per germline. Trimming took off 2 bases at V and 0 bases at J, with 11 bases between the two ends. The CDR3 contains 15 residues. CDR3 coding DNA: TGTGCCAGCAGTTACGGCGGCGGAGCCTCCTACGAGCAGTACTTC. It encodes CASSYGGGASYEQYF.

J is TRBJ1-2 and V is TRBV11-2; 8 bases map to TRBD1. Germline values: CDR1 SGHAT, CDR2 FQNNGV. This CDR3 contains 16 residues. V shed 3 bases, J shed 3 bases, and the junction held 9 bases outside the gene matches. CDR3 nucleotides: TGTGCCAGCAGCTTTAGTCGGACAGGGTTGGACTATGGCTACACCTTC. It is translated as CASSFSRTGLDYGYTF.

There are a few counts of this clone. The chain is built from TRBV6-1 and TRBJ2-1; 8 bases fit TRBD2. CDR3 size: 15 residues. Trimming cost V 1 base and J 5 bases; bases outside gene matches: 4. Per the germline V gene, CDR1 is MNHNS and CDR2 is SASEGT. The CDR3 DNA is TGTGCCAGCAGTGAAGGGGTAGCGGGAAACAATGAGCAGTTCTTC. Translation gives CASSEGVAGNNEQFF.

This chain links TRBV28 with TRBJ2-6; possibly TRBD1 for D (6 bases). V was clipped by 11 bases and J by 8 bases, with 16 bases between them. The CDR3 extends over 13 amino acids. Germline CDR1 is MDHEN and CDR2 is SYDVKM. The CDR3 DNA reads TGTGCCTGCCAACCCCAGGGGACCAACGTCCTGACTTTC. It encodes CACQPQGTNVLTF.

The chain couples TRBV9 to TRBJ1-2, with 9 nucleotides matching TRBD1. The V segment lost 3 bases and the J segment 7 bases; nucleotides outside the gene matches: 7. In germline, CDR1 is SGDLS, CDR2 YYNGEE. This CDR3 comprises 14 residues. The CDR3 DNA reads TGTGCCAGCAGCGCAATCGGGACAGGGACTGGCTACACCTTC. Its translation: CASSAIGTGTGYTF.

This clone was detected only a few times. This rearrangement joins TRBV4-1 to TRBJ2-1, with 8 bases that match TRBD2. The germline V gene encodes CDR1 MGHRA and CDR2 YSYEKL. The CDR3 sequence is 13 residues long. The V gene end was trimmed by 6 bases and the J gene end by 9 bases; junction bases not matched to a gene: 7. In DNA, the CDR3 is TGCGCCAGCAGGGGGACTAGAGGGAGTGAGCAGTTCTTC. This encodes CASRGTRGSEQFF.

This clone was seen only a few times. The chain has TRBV28 and TRBJ2-2, with D perhaps given as TRBD1 or TRBD2 (5 bases each). Trimming shortened V by 3 bases and J by 6 bases, and 11 bases separated the two germline ends. Germline loops: CDR1 MDHEN, CDR2 SYDVKM. CDR3 length: 14 amino acids. CDR3 region: CASSFLGEAGELFF. DNA for the CDR3: TGTGCCAGCAGTTTTTTGGGGGAAGCCGGGGAGCTGTTTTTT. Looking up the rest from reference TRBV28 and TRBJ2-2 gives the full variable domain: DVKVTQSSRYLVKRTGEKVFLECVQDMDHENMFWYRQDPGLGLRLIYFSYDVKMKEKGDIPEGYSVSREKKERFSLILESASTNQTSMYLCASSFLGEAGELFFGEGSRLTVL.

This clone was seen ten or more times. The rearrangement uses TRBV28 and TRBJ1-6; the D gene is possibly TRBD1 (6 bases). The CDR3 consists of 16 residues. Germline CDR1 and CDR2: MDHEN and SYDVKM. V dropped 5 bases and J dropped 9 bases, with 20 bases sitting between them. This CDR3 reads CASSPQPTGRSSPLHF. The CDR3 DNA reads TGTGCCAGCAGTCCCCAACCTACAGGGAGGAGTTCACCCCTCCACTTT.

This chain links TRBV18 with TRBJ2-1, with no clear D. The CDR3 is 16 residues long. Per the germline V gene, CDR1 is KGHSH and CDR2 is LQKENI. Trimming took off 6 bases at V and 1 base at J, with 16 bases between the two ends. The DNA of the CDR3 is TGTGCCAGCTCCCCTTTAGGCGGATTATCCTACAATGAGCAGTTCTTC. Its protein is CASSPLGGLSYNEQFF.

This chain connects TRBV20-1 to TRBJ2-5; 7 bases map to TRBD2. The germline CDR1 and CDR2 sequences are DFQATT and SNEGSKA (reference sequence). J lost 2 bases, V lost 4 bases, and 7 bases had no gene match. The CDR3 totals 14 residues. CDR3 in DNA: TGCAGTGCTACGGGCGCTAGCGGACAAGAGACCCAGTACTTC. It codes for CSATGASGQETQYF.

This clone has at least ten counts. V usage is TRBV20-1 and J usage is TRBJ2-1; the D is unclear. V lost 5 bases and J 6 bases, leaving 8 bases between the germline ends. Germline V lookup: CDR1 DFQATT, CDR2 SNEGSKA (reference sequence). The CDR3 contains 11 residues. CDR3 loop: CSAFKFNEQFF. The CDR3, as DNA: TGCAGTGCTTTTAAGTTCAATGAGCAGTTCTTC.

A few counts support this clone. The rearrangement links TRBV11-2 to TRBJ1-6; tentatively, D is TRBD1 (6 bases). With 5 bases removed from V and 0 bases from J, the gap between germline ends came to 17 bases. The CDR3 loop spans 18 amino acids. CDR1 and CDR2 (germline): SGHAT, FQNNGV. Here the CDR3 DNA reads TGTGCCAGCAGCCCCCGGGGGGGCGGGAGCTCCTATAATTCACCCCTCCACTTT. This codes for CASSPRGGGSSYNSPLHF.

The chain links TRBV12-3 or TRBV12-4 to TRBJ1-2; 7 nucleotides line up with TRBD1. V lost 6 bases and J lost 7; bases outside the gene matches: 5. This CDR3 contains 12 residues. The CDR3 spells CASRQGGGGYTF. CDR3 bases: TGTGCCAGCAGGCAGGGGGGAGGTGGCTACACCTTC.

This clone was seen a handful of times. This chain uses TRBV19 with TRBJ1-2; 7 positions agree with TRBD1. V lost 6 bases to trimming and J lost 2 bases; unmatched junction nucleotides: 12. CDR3 size: 16 residues. Germline V gene data show CDR1 as LNHDA and CDR2 as SQIVND (reference sequence). CDR3 bases: TGTGCCAGTAGCAACCCGGGACAGCCGACCAACTATGGCTACACCTTC. This encodes CASSNPGQPTNYGYTF. Full variable domain (rest looked up from reference TRBV19 and TRBJ1-2): DGGITQSPKYLFRKEGQNVTLSCEQNLNHDAMYWYRQDPGQGLRLIYYSQIVNDFQKGDIAEGYSVSREKKESFPLTVTSAQKNPTAFYLCASSNPGQPTNYGYTFGSGTRLTVV.

This chain joins TRBV29-1 and TRBJ1-1; no reliable D call. The germline V and J ends were trimmed by 6 bases and 1 base, with 9 bases remaining between them. Germline V lookup: CDR1 SQVTM, CDR2 ANQGSEA. This CDR3 is built from 12 residues. The DNA for the CDR3 is TGCAGCGTAGGGTCAGGGAACACTGAAGCTTTCTTT. Translating it yields CSVGSGNTEAFF.

This clone was found once. At one boundary the junction diverges from the germline segment, which might be a read error. The chain uses TRBV28 and TRBJ2-7; D is unclear. This CDR3 has 11 amino acids. Germline V gives CDR1 MDHEN, CDR2 SYDVKM. The CDR3 DNA sequence: TGTGCCATCAGTGCCTCCTACGAGCAGTACTTC. It specifies CAISASYEQYF.

Ten or more counts support this clone. The chain employs TRBV19 and TRBJ2-5; 7 nucleotides line up with TRBD1. CDR1 and CDR2 from the germline V gene are LNHDA and SQIVND (reference sequence). V shed 1 base, J shed 4 bases, and the junction held 3 bases outside the gene matches. The CDR3 consists of 14 residues. CDR3 amino acids: CASSIVGQLETQYF. The CDR3 region has the DNA TGTGCCAGTAGTATAGTGGGACAGTTAGAGACCCAGTACTTC.

V usage is TRBV6-2 or TRBV6-3 and J usage is TRBJ1-2; D might be TRBD1 (5 bases). Deletions cut 2 bases from V and 2 bases from J, with 12 bases between. The CDR3 consists of 15 residues. In germline, CDR1 is MNHEY, CDR2 SVGEGT. The CDR3 bases are TGTGCCAGCAGTTACCAGCAGGGTACCAACTATGGCTACACCTTC. It is translated as CASSYQQGTNYGYTF.

This clone has more than one count but fewer than ten. The chain has TRBV6-1 and TRBJ2-7; the D is unclear. CDR3 size: 13 residues. Germline values: CDR1 MNHNS, CDR2 SASEGT. Trimming removed 7 bases at V and 0 bases at J, with 10 bases between. Here the CDR3 DNA reads TGTGCCAGCACCAAGGGTACCTCCTACGAGCAGTACTTC. It is translated as CASTKGTSYEQYF.

The rearrangement uses TRBV5-1 and TRBJ2-7, with D unclear. Germline CDR1 reads SGHRS; CDR2 reads YFSETQ. Trimming pared 0 bases from V and 0 bases from J, leaving 4 bases between. The CDR3 spans 13 residues. In DNA form, the CDR3 reads TGCGCCAGCAGCTTGGACTTCTCCTACGAGCAGTACTTC. This translates into CASSLDFSYEQYF.

This rearrangement joins TRBV5-1 to TRBJ2-2; the match to TRBD2 covers 12 bases. Germline CDR1 is SGHRS and CDR2 is YFSETQ. V dropped 1 base and J dropped 5; count of bases not matched to a gene: 3. This CDR3 spans 16 amino acids. This chain's CDR3 is CASSLRLAGGTGELFF. The CDR3 DNA sequence: TGCGCCAGCAGCTTGCGCCTAGCGGGAGGGACCGGGGAGCTGTTTTTT. The variable domain in full, completed from reference TRBV5-1 and TRBJ2-2, reads KAGVTQTPRYLIKTRGQQVTLSCSPISGHRSVSWYQQTPGQGLQFLFEYFSETQRNKGNFPGRFSGRQFSNSRSEMNVSTLELGDSALYLCASSLRLAGGTGELFFGEGSRLTVL.

This clone was seen a handful of times. The CDR3 region is CASSRTGVLNEQFF. CDR3 DNA: TGTGCTAGTTCCCGGACAGGGGTATTGAATGAGCAGTTCTTC. The chain carries TRBV12-5 and TRBJ2-1, with TRBD1 matching over 9 bases. V dropped 8 bases and J dropped 7; count of bases not matched to a gene: 9. The CDR3 sequence is 14 residues long. Germline V gives CDR1 LGHNT, CDR2 FRNRAP.

This clone has at least ten counts. V usage is TRBV4-1 and J usage is TRBJ1-1; TRBD1 is a possible D gene (5 bases). The CDR3 has 12 residues. CDR1 is MGHRA and CDR2 is YSYEKL in the germline V gene. Trimming stripped 1 base from V and 11 bases from J, with 11 bases between. The chain's CDR3 is CASSQVGGEAFF. The CDR3 DNA reads as TGCGCCAGCAGCCAAGTGGGGGGAGAGGCTTTCTTT.

This chain joins TRBV6-1 and TRBJ2-1, with 9 bases matching TRBD1. V shed 6 bases, J shed 3 bases, and the junction held 9 bases outside the gene matches. CDR3 size: 16 residues. Germline CDR1 reads MNHNS; CDR2 reads SASEGT. The CDR3 DNA follows: TGTGCCAGCAGCTTTCAACAGGGGGCGGGCTACAATGAGCAGTTCTTC. As protein: CASSFQQGAGYNEQFF.

The rearrangement uses TRBV20-1 and TRBJ2-7, with 10 bases aligning to TRBD1. The J segment lost 1 base and the V segment lost 0 bases, leaving 6 bases of the junction unmatched. The germline CDR1 and CDR2 sequences are DFQATT and SNEGSKA (reference sequence). This CDR3 spans 16 amino acids. The CDR3 DNA reads TGCAGTGCTAGAGATCCAGGACAGGGGGATTCCTACGAGCAGTACTTC. It specifies CSARDPGQGDSYEQYF.

This clone appeared once. J is TRBJ2-3 and V is TRBV30; 9 bases are shared with TRBD2. Germline V CDR1 and CDR2: GTSNPN, SVGIG (reference sequence). V was clipped by 0 bases and J by 2 bases; unmatched bases: 6. CDR3 length: 16 residues. The CDR3 is CAWSVRGGRATDTQYF. The CDR3 coding sequence is TGTGCCTGGAGTGTACGAGGCGGGAGGGCCACAGATACGCAGTATTTT.

This clone was counted many times. This sequence joins TRBV3-1 and TRBJ1-1, with D uncertain. The CDR3 has 14 amino acids. Trimming left V 1 base short and J 4 bases short, with 10 bases between. Germline lookup yields CDR1 LGHDT and CDR2 YNNKEL (reference sequence). The CDR3 loop is CASSQGGHGTEAFF. The CDR3 DNA reads as TGTGCCAGCAGCCAAGGAGGCCATGGCACTGAAGCTTTCTTT. The variable domain in full, completed from reference TRBV3-1 and TRBJ1-1, reads DTAVSQTPKYLVTQMGNDKSIKCEQNLGHDTMYWYKQDSKKFLKIMFSYNNKELIINETVPNRFSPKSPDKAHLNLHINSLELGDSAVYFCASSQGGHGTEAFFGQGTRLTVV.

The chain combines TRBV20-1 with TRBJ2-5; 10 nucleotides line up with TRBD2. After removal of 3 bases from V and 2 bases from J, the junction contained 9 bases not matched to a gene. Looked up from germline, CDR1 is DFQATT and CDR2 is SNEGSKA (reference sequence). The CDR3 sequence is 16 residues long. CDR3 DNA sequence: TGCAGTGCTAGCACCGGGACTAGCGCACGACAAGAGACCCAGTACTTC. This encodes CSASTGTSARQETQYF.

This clone has only one observation. V gene TRBV30 combines with J gene TRBJ2-3; D might be TRBD1 or TRBD2, each matching 5 bases. Trimming took off 0 bases at V and 0 bases at J, with 10 bases between the two ends. Germline V gene sequence: CDR1 GTSNPN, CDR2 SVGIG (reference sequence). The CDR3 covers 15 residues. CDR3 in DNA: TGTGCCTGGAGTGTATGGGGCGGGAGCACAGATACGCAGTATTTT. Its translation: CAWSVWGGSTDTQYF.

This rearrangement joins TRBV4-2 to TRBJ2-2, with 7 bases identical to TRBD1. The CDR3 runs to 15 residues. CDR1 LGHNA and CDR2 YNFKEQ come from the germline V gene. V dropped 7 bases and J dropped 0; count of bases not matched to a gene: 5. The CDR3 protein is CASKHDRANTGELFF. CDR3 nucleotides: TGTGCCAGCAAGCATGACAGGGCGAACACCGGGGAGCTGTTTTTT.

The chain joins TRBV20-1 to TRBJ2-7; a possible D gene is TRBD1 (6 bases). The V gene's germline CDR1 is DFQATT and CDR2 SNEGSKA (reference sequence). Trimming took 7 bases from V and 5 from J, leaving 12 bases between them. The CDR3 is 11 residues long. In DNA, the CDR3 is TGCAGTGGACAGGCCCAGGACGAGCAGTACTTC. Protein: CSGQAQDEQYF.